Listed below are T cell receptor beta chains from one sample, sequenced in a study of radiotherapy plus CTLA-4 blockade in lung cancer. Assay used: immunoSEQ multiplex PCR; TCRdb lists only in-frame clones, some missing. The sample holds 50,000 to 70,000 clones, around four fifths seen once. Sequencing used peripheral blood, obtained from a patient treated with radiotherapy plus ipilimumab. These TCRs come from a human donor with non-small cell lung cancer who had a partial response to radiotherapy plus ipilimumab. The CDR3 runs from the conserved cysteine through the conserved F or W. D genes are given only for firm matches. Expanded clones are given a class, and other clones once, few, many or no size at all.

j_gene: TRBJ2-5
v_gene: TRBV2
abundance: .
d_gene: .
CDR3nt: TGTGCCAGCAGGGTGACAGACCTCCAAGAGGCCCAGTACTTC
CDR3aa: CASRVTDLQEAQYF

j_gene: TRBJ2-2
v_gene: TRBV9
abundance: .
d_gene: TRBD2
CDR3nt: TGTGCCAGCAAGCGGGGGGGGCCGGACACCGGGGAGCTGTTTTTT
CDR3aa: CASKRGGPDTGELFF

j_gene: TRBJ2-2
v_gene: TRBV5-4
abundance: .
d_gene: .
CDR3nt: TGTGCCAGCACTTATGCCAGGGGCAGTACCGGGGAGCTGTTTTTT
CDR3aa: CASTYARGSTGELFF

j_gene: TRBJ2-1
v_gene: TRBV7-2
abundance: few
d_gene: TRBD2
CDR3nt: TGTGCCAGCAGACCAGCGGGGGGGGCCTACAATGAGCAGTTCTTC
CDR3aa: CASRPAGGAYNEQFF

j_gene: TRBJ2-7
v_gene: TRBV7-9
abundance: .
d_gene: .
CDR3nt: TGTGCCAGCAGCTTAGGGACAGTTGAATCCTACGAGCAGTACTTC
CDR3aa: CASSLGTVESYEQYF

j_gene: TRBJ1-1
v_gene: TRBV25-1
abundance: .
d_gene: .
CDR3nt: TGTGCCAGCAGTGAATATGTGTCCACAGGGAGTTGCACTGAAGCTTTCTTT
CDR3aa: CASSEYVSTGSCTEAFF

j_gene: TRBJ2-6
v_gene: TRBV18
abundance: few
d_gene: .
CDR3nt: TGTGCCAGCTCACGTCTTCCTGGGGGGTTCTCTGGGGCCAACGTCCTGACTTTC
CDR3aa: CASSRLPGGFSGANVLTF

j_gene: TRBJ2-5
v_gene: TRBV5-4
abundance: .
d_gene: .
CDR3nt: TGTGCCAGCAGCTTTAAATTGGGAGACCAAGAGACCCAGTACTTC
CDR3aa: CASSFKLGDQETQYF

j_gene: TRBJ1-2
v_gene: TRBV15
abundance: .
d_gene: TRBD1
CDR3nt: TGTGCCACCAGCAGAGCCGGGACAGAGTATGGCTACACCTTC
CDR3aa: CATSRAGTEYGYTF

j_gene: TRBJ2-5
v_gene: TRBV6-5
abundance: few
d_gene: TRBD2
CDR3nt: TGTGCCAGCAGCCCCGGGGGGGGGTCCCAAGAGACCCAGTACTTC
CDR3aa: CASSPGGGSQETQYF

j_gene: TRBJ1-6
v_gene: TRBV2
abundance: .
d_gene: .
CDR3nt: TGTGCCACTCAGGGGCCCCAATCACCCCTCCACTTT
CDR3aa: CATQGPQSPLHF

j_gene: TRBJ2-1
v_gene: TRBV7-2
abundance: few
d_gene: .
CDR3nt: TGTGCCAGCAGCTTAGGTTCGGGACTCGGCTCCTACAATGAGCAGTTCTTC
CDR3aa: CASSLGSGLGSYNEQFF

j_gene: TRBJ1-2
v_gene: TRBV6-6
abundance: .
d_gene: TRBD1
CDR3nt: TGTGCCAGCAGTTACGTTCCAGGGGGCCTCTTGTATGGCTACACCTTC
CDR3aa: CASSYVPGGLLYGYTF

j_gene: TRBJ1-1
v_gene: TRBV9
abundance: .
d_gene: TRBD1
CDR3nt: TGTGCCAGCAGCGTAAACAGGGGTCCGGGTACTGAAGCTTTCTTT
CDR3aa: CASSVNRGPGTEAFF

j_gene: TRBJ1-6
v_gene: TRBV4-2
abundance: .
d_gene: .
CDR3nt: TGTGCCAGCAGCCAAGACAGGGGAAATTCACCCCTCCACTTT
CDR3aa: CASSQDRGNSPLHF

j_gene: TRBJ2-2
v_gene: TRBV5-1
abundance: .
d_gene: .
CDR3nt: TGCGCCAGCAGCAAACGACAGGACACCGGGGAGCTGTTTTTT
CDR3aa: CASSKRQDTGELFF

j_gene: TRBJ2-2
v_gene: TRBV5-1
abundance: many
d_gene: .
CDR3nt: TGCGCCAGCAGCTTGGTTCAGGGGACGGGGGAGCTGTTTTTT
CDR3aa: CASSLVQGTGELFF

j_gene: TRBJ1-2
v_gene: TRBV18
abundance: .
d_gene: .
CDR3nt: TGTGCCAGCTCCCCCGGTGACTATGGCTACACCTTC
CDR3aa: CASSPGDYGYTF

j_gene: TRBJ1-2
v_gene: TRBV28
abundance: once
d_gene: .
CDR3nt: TGTGCCAGCAGTTTACGACCCGGGGGAGGCTACACCTTC
CDR3aa: CASSLRPGGGYTF

j_gene: TRBJ1-3
v_gene: TRBV6-5
abundance: .
d_gene: .
CDR3nt: TGTGCCAGCAGTTCACCGCGGGGCTCTGGAAACACCATATATTTT
CDR3aa: CASSSPRGSGNTIYF

j_gene: TRBJ1-5
v_gene: TRBV19
abundance: .
d_gene: .
CDR3nt: TGTGCCAGTAGTATAGATGGTCCAGGGGTCCAGCCCCAGCATTTT
CDR3aa: CASSIDGPGVQPQHF

j_gene: TRBJ2-5
v_gene: TRBV7-8
abundance: few
d_gene: .
CDR3nt: TGTGCCAGCAGCTTAGTTGCCAGGGCGGGCGGGGCAGGACCCGAGACCCAGTACTTC
CDR3aa: CASSLVARAGGAGPETQYF